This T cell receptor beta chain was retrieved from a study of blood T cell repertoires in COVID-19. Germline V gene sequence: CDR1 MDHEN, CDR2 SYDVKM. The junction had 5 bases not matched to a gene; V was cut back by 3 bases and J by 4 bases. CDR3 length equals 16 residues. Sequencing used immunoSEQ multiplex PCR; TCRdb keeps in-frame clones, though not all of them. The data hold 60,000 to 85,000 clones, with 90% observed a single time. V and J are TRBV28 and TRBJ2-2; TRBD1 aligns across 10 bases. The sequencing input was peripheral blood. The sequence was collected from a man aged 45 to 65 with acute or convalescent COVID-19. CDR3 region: CASSFAGTGVTGELFF. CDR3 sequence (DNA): TGTGCCAGCAGTTTCGCCGGGACAGGGGTCACCGGGGAGCTGTTTTTT.